Described below is a single T cell receptor (beta chain) sequence and its context. V lost 4 bases to trimming and J lost 10 bases, with 8 bases between them. This CDR3 is built from 10 residues. Germline V gene sequence: CDR1 DFQATT, CDR2 SNEGSKA (reference sequence). This sample was included in a study of cytotoxic CD8 clonotypes in ibrutinib-treated CLL. TCRdb's table, derived via immunoSEQ multiplex PCR, lists solely in-frame clones and lacks some. The data show 140,000 to 150,000 clones, about 80% seen once. The sequence was collected from a human donor with chronic lymphocytic leukemia. Sequenced here: PBMCs, sampled after 24 months of ibrutinib treatment. This sequence joins TRBV20-1 and TRBJ2-1, with D hard to call. The CDR3 region is CSATPNEQFF. CDR3 in DNA: TGCAGTGCTACCCCGAACGAGCAGTTCTTC.